Listed below are T cell receptor beta chains from one sample, sequenced in a study of cytomegalovirus exposure and HLA in healthy donors. Using immunoSEQ multiplex PCR, the repertoire was profiled, and TCRdb retains in-frame clones only, with some absent. Its table records under 35,000 clones. Source material: PBMCs. The source of these receptors is a man aged 25 to 45 in good health and CMV-seronegative. Both conserved end residues are part of each CDR3. A D gene is named only where the DNA matches it firmly. The size of a clone is reported for some rows only, either as once, few or many, or as a class for expanded clones.

V gene	clone size	D gene	CDR3 length	J gene	CDR3 protein	CDR3 DNA
TRBV28	NA	NA	18	TRBJ1-3	CASSRSGSGGVSGNTIYF	TGTGCCAGCAGCCGAAGCGGGTCGGGGGGGGTCTCTGGAAACACCATATATTTT
TRBV19	NA	NA	14	TRBJ1-1	CASIRGEGRKAAFF	TGTGCCAGTATTCGCGGTGAGGGTAGGAAGGCGGCTTTCTTT
TRBV11-3	NA	NA	12	TRBJ2-3	CASSLAGNTQYF	TGTGCCAGCAGCTTAGCCGGGAATACGCAGTATTTT
TRBV7-6	NA	NA	15	TRBJ1-5	CASSLEGAGNQPQHF	TGTGCCAGCAGCTTAGAAGGGGCTGGCAATCAGCCCCAGCATTTT
TRBV11-2	NA	NA	14	TRBJ2-7	CASSITRGSLEQYF	TGTGCCAGCAGCATAACTAGAGGGAGCCTCGAGCAGTACTTC
TRBV29-1	NA	TRBD1	11	TRBJ2-7	CSAGGLNEQYF	TGCAGTGCAGGGGGCTTGAACGAGCAGTACTTC
TRBV18	NA	NA	12	TRBJ1-2	CASSPSNYGYTF	TGTGCCAGCTCACCCTCTAACTATGGCTACACCTTC
TRBV4-3	NA	TRBD2	16	TRBJ2-1	CASSRQASGGAYEQFF	TGCGCCAGCAGCCGCCAAGCTAGCGGGGGGGCCTATGAGCAGTTCTTC
TRBV28	NA	TRBD2	15	TRBJ2-5	CASGGTSATQETQYF	TGTGCCAGCGGCGGGACTAGCGCGACCCAAGAGACCCAGTACTTC
TRBV30	NA	NA	12	TRBJ1-2	CAWSPGIGGYTF	TGTGCCTGGAGCCCGGGAATAGGTGGCTACACCTTC
TRBV7-2	NA	TRBD2	16	TRBJ2-3	CASSVGGAYGTDTQYF	TGTGCCAGCAGCGTCGGGGGGGCTTACGGCACAGATACGCAGTATTTT
TRBV7-2	NA	TRBD2	15	TRBJ2-4	CASSLEGTSGNIQYF	TGTGCCAGCAGCTTAGAGGGGACTAGCGGAAACATTCAGTACTTC
TRBV6-5	NA	NA	15	TRBJ1-4	CASSYPNRSGEKLFF	TGTGCCAGCAGTTATCCCAACAGGTCGGGCGAAAAACTGTTTTTT
TRBV19	NA	NA	15	TRBJ1-1	CASSWARGTNTEAFF	TGTGCCAGTAGTTGGGCACGGGGGACGAACACTGAAGCTTTCTTT
TRBV6-1	NA	TRBD1	14	TRBJ2-5	CASRRDRDGGTQYF	TGTGCCAGCAGAAGGGACAGGGATGGAGGGACCCAGTACTTC
TRBV5-6	NA	NA	15	TRBJ2-1	CASSLAVGTVNEQFF	TGTGCCAGCAGCTTGGCAGTCGGGACTGTCAATGAGCAGTTCTTC
TRBV7-9	NA	TRBD1	13	TRBJ1-2	CASSPWDSDGYTF	TGTGCCAGCAGCCCCTGGGACAGCGATGGCTACACCTTC
TRBV6-5	NA	NA	12	TRBJ1-2	CASARRRDGYTF	TGTGCCAGCGCACGGAGGAGGGATGGCTACACCTTC
TRBV28	NA	TRBD2	14	TRBJ2-6	CASSSGGGANVLTF	TGTGCCAGCAGTTCGGGAGGTGGGGCCAACGTCCTGACTTTC
TRBV7-2	NA	NA	13	TRBJ2-3	CASSLNEADTQYF	TGTGCCAGCAGCTTGAATGAGGCAGATACGCAGTATTTT
TRBV5-1	NA	NA	14	TRBJ1-2	CASSLKDSNYGYTF	TGCGCCAGCAGCTTGAAAGACAGCAACTATGGCTACACCTTC
TRBV6-5	NA	TRBD2	14	TRBJ2-5	CATDKLAGSGTQYF	TGTGCCACCGATAAACTAGCGGGTAGCGGGACCCAGTACTTC
TRBV7-8	NA	NA	11	TRBJ2-7	CASSLVSEQYF	TGTGCCAGCAGCTTAGTGTCTGAGCAGTACTTC
TRBV5-1	NA	TRBD2	14	TRBJ2-5	CASSFGRGEETQYF	TGCGCCAGCAGTTTCGGGAGGGGAGAAGAGACCCAGTACTTC
TRBV5-1	NA	TRBD1	14	TRBJ2-2	CASRSTGGPGELFF	TGCGCCAGCAGATCGACAGGGGGCCCCGGGGAGCTGTTTTTT
TRBV5-6	NA	NA	13	TRBJ1-2	CASSGQGGYGYTF	TGTGCCAGCAGCGGTCAGGGTGGCTATGGCTACACCTTC
TRBV5-1	NA	NA	14	TRBJ1-1	CASSLYRLETEAFF	TGCGCCAGCAGCTTGTACAGGCTGGAGACTGAAGCTTTCTTT
TRBV6-5	NA	NA	14	TRBJ2-3	CASCLRTVTDTQYF	TGTGCCAGCTGCCTGAGGACAGTTACCGATACGCAGTATTTT
TRBV7-9	NA	TRBD1	16	TRBJ2-1	CASSLGTGSVYNEQFF	TGTGCCAGCAGCTTAGGGACAGGGAGTGTCTACAATGAGCAGTTCTTC
TRBV6-1	NA	NA	19	TRBJ2-7	CASSESSEASVSYSYEQYF	TGTGCCAGCAGTGAAAGTTCGGAGGCGTCCGTCTCCTACTCCTACGAGCAGTACTTC
TRBV5-1	medium-sized	TRBD2	16	TRBJ2-1	CASSLVTSNVGHEQFF	TGCGCCAGCAGCTTGGTGACTAGCAATGTAGGGCATGAGCAGTTCTTC
TRBV10-3	NA	TRBD1	16	TRBJ2-7	CAISDPGQGKSYEQYF	TGTGCCATCAGTGACCCGGGACAGGGAAAATCCTACGAGCAGTACTTC
TRBV6-5	NA	TRBD2	15	TRBJ2-7	CASSVAGEGSYEQYF	TGTGCCAGCAGCGTAGCCGGGGAGGGCTCCTACGAGCAGTACTTC
TRBV19	NA	TRBD1	14	TRBJ1-1	CASRDRVGKTEAFF	TGTGCCAGTAGGGACAGGGTAGGAAAAACTGAAGCTTTCTTT
TRBV5-6	NA	NA	15	TRBJ1-2	CASSLFSGGGYGYTF	TGTGCCAGCAGCTTGTTCTCTGGGGGCGGCTATGGCTACACCTTC
TRBV7-2	NA	NA	14	TRBJ1-1	CASSLREDGTEAFF	TGTGCCAGCAGCTTAAGGGAGGACGGGACTGAAGCTTTCTTT
TRBV5-1	NA	NA	14	TRBJ1-2	CASSPLQGRGGYTF	TGCGCCAGCAGCCCATTACAGGGAAGGGGTGGCTACACCTTC
TRBV19	NA	NA	13	TRBJ2-5	CASSIDGEETQYF	TGTGCCAGTAGTATAGATGGAGAAGAGACCCAGTACTTC
TRBV30	NA	TRBD1	14	TRBJ1-1	CAWSRYPGGSGAFF	TGTGCCTGGAGTAGATATCCAGGGGGAAGCGGTGCTTTCTTT
TRBV2	NA	TRBD2	14	TRBJ2-7	CASSAGTRTYEQYF	TGTGCCAGCAGTGCCGGGACTAGAACCTACGAGCAGTACTTC
TRBV7-9	NA	NA	13	TRBJ2-5	CASSYAGEETQYF	TGTGCCAGCAGCTATGCAGGGGAGGAGACCCAGTACTTC
TRBV19	NA	NA	13	TRBJ1-2	CASSTTGIVGYTF	TGTGCCAGTAGTACTACAGGAATAGTTGGCTACACCTTC
TRBV9	NA	NA	12	TRBJ2-7	CASSADSYEQYF	TGTGCCAGCAGTGCGGACAGCTACGAGCAGTACTTC
TRBV7-8	NA	NA	14	TRBJ1-2	CASSLAWGTNGYTF	TGTGCCAGCAGCTTAGCATGGGGGACTAATGGCTACACCTTC
TRBV13	NA	NA	13	TRBJ2-1	CASSLVNRDEQFF	TGTGCCAGCAGCTTAGTAAACCGCGATGAGCAGTTCTTC
TRBV7-9	NA	NA	12	TRBJ2-7	CASSYGGDEQYF	TGTGCCAGCAGCTACGGCGGGGATGAGCAGTACTTC
TRBV27	NA	TRBD2	16	TRBJ2-1	CASSLNAGGTYNEQFF	TGTGCCAGCAGTTTAAATGCGGGAGGGACGTACAATGAGCAGTTCTTC